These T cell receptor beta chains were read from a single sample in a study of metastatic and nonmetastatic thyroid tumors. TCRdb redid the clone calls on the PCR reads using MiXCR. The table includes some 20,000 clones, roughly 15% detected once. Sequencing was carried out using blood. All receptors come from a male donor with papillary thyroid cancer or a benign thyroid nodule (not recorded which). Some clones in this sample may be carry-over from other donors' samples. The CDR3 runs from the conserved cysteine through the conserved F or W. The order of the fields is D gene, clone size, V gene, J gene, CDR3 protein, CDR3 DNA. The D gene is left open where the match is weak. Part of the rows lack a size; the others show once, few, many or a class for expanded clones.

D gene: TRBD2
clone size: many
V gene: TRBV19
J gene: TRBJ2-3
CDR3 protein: CASHNSGSTDTQYF
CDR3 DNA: TGTGCCAGCCATAATAGCGGGAGTACAGATACGCAGTATTTT

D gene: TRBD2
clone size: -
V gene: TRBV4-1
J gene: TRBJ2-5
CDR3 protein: CASSQDGLAGIKTQYF
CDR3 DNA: TGCGCCAGCAGCCAAGATGGGCTAGCGGGAATCAAGACCCAGTACTTC

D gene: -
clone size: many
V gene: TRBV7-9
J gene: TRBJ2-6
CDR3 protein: CASSGANVLTF
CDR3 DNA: TGTGCCAGCAGTGGGGCCAACGTCCTGACTTTC

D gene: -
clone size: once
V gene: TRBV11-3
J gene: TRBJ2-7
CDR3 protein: CASRGAYEQYF
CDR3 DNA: TGTGCCAGCAGGGGGGCCTACGAGCAGTACTTC

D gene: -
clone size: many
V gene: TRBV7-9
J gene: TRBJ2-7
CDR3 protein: CASSFTGGEQYF
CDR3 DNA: TGTGCCAGCAGTTTTACAGGCGGCGAGCAGTACTTC

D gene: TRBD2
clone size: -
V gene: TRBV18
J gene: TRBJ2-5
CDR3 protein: CASSQKTSGSETQYF
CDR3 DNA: TGTGCCAGCTCACAAAAGACTAGCGGGAGTGAGACCCAGTACTTC

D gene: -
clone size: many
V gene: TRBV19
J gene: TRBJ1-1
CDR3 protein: CASNRGVWTEAFF
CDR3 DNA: TGTGCCAGTAATAGGGGGGTATGGACTGAAGCTTTCTTT

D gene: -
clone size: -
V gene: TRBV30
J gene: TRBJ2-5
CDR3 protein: CAWSLDVQKETQYF
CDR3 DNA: TGTGCCTGGAGTCTGGACGTACAAAAAGAGACCCAGTACTTC

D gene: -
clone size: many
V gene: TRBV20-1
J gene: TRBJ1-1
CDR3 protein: CSANPIQDTEAFF
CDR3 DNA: TGCAGTGCGAACCCTATTCAGGACACTGAAGCTTTCTTT

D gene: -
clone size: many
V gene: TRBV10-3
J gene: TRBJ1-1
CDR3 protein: CAISERLTEAFF
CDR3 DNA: TGTGCCATCAGTGAGAGGCTCACTGAAGCTTTCTTT

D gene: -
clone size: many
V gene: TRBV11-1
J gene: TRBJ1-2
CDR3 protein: CASSLAGGGTKDGYTF
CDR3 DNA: TGTGCCAGCAGCTTAGCGGGTGGGGGAACAAAGGATGGCTACACCTTC

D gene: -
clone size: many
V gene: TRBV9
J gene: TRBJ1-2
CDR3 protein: CASSVDESPMRYGYTF
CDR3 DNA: TGTGCCAGCAGCGTAGATGAAAGCCCCATGCGATATGGCTACACCTTC

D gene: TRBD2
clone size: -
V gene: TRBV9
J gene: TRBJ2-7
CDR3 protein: CASSPGASGRYEQYF
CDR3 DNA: TGTGCCAGTAGCCCTGGGGCTAGCGGGAGATACGAGCAGTACTTC

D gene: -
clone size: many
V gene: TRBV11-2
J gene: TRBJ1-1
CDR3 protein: CASSRLGGAEAFF
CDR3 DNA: TGTGCCAGCAGCAGATTAGGAGGGGCTGAAGCTTTCTTT

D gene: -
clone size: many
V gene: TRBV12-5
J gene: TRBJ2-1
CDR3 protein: CASGPAPIGNEQFF
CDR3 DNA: TGTGCTAGTGGTCCCGCCCCGATTGGGAATGAGCAGTTCTTC

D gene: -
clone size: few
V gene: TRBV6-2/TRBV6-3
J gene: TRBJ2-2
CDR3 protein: CASRRDGFTGELFF
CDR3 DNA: TGTGCCAGCAGGAGGGACGGATTCACCGGGGAGCTGTTTTTT

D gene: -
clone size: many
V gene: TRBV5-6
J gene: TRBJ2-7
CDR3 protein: CASSLLFYEQYF
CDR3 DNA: TGTGCCAGCAGCTTGTTGTTCTACGAGCAGTACTTC

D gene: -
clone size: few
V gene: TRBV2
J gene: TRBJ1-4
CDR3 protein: CASSEGNEKLFF
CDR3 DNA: TGTGCCAGCAGTGAGGGGAATGAAAAACTGTTTTTT

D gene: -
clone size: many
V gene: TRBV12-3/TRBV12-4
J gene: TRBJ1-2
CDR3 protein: CASSLAGGAPSYGYTF
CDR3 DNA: TGTGCCAGCAGTTTGGCGGGGGGGGCGCCGAGCTATGGCTACACCTTC

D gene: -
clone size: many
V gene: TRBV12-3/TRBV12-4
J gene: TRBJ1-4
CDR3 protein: CASRQLNEKLFF
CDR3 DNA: TGTGCCAGCAGGCAACTTAATGAAAAACTGTTTTTT

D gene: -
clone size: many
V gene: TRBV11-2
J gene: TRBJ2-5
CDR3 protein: CASSPLGGLGQETQYF
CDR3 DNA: TGTGCCAGCAGCCCTCTCGGAGGGTTGGGCCAAGAGACCCAGTACTTC

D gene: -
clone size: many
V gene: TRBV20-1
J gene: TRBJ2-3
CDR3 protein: CSAGARLLAQTDTQYF
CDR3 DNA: TGCAGTGCTGGCGCAAGACTTCTAGCACAGACAGATACGCAGTATTTT

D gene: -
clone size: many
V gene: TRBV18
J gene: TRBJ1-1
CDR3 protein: CASSRSDMNTEAFF
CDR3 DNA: TGTGCCAGCTCACGAAGTGACATGAACACTGAAGCTTTCTTT

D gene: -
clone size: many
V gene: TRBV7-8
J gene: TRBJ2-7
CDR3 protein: CASSLGGEREQYF
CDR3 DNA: TGTGCCAGCAGCTTAGGGGGGGAGAGGGAGCAGTACTTC

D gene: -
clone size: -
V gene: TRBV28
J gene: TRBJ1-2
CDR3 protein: CASSPGRGRNYGYTF
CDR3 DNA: TGTGCCAGCTCCCCCGGTCGGGGGCGGAACTATGGCTACACCTTC

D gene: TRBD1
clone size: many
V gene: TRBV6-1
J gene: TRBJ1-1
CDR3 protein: CASTPGTGGGTEAFF
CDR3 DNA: TGTGCCAGCACTCCCGGGACAGGGGGCGGGACTGAAGCTTTCTTT

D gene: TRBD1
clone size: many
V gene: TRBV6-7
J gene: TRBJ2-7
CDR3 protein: CASSYPTGFHFEQYF
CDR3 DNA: TGTGCCAGCAGTTACCCGACAGGGTTCCATTTCGAGCAGTACTTC